This T cell receptor (beta chain) stems from a study of cytomegalovirus exposure and HLA in healthy donors. Study-level findings and limits: Clusters of TCRs from the first cohort tended to co-occur in the 120 or so validation repertoires (as a later analysis found). Both high specificity and high sensitivity reportedly marked the classifier's diagnosis of cytomegalovirus status.

Sequenced by immunoSEQ multiplex PCR; TCRdb stores in-frame clones only, minus some. The sample holds tens of thousands of clones, roughly 92% seen once. On this clone itself: Its antigen is still unknown.

The germline CDR1 and CDR2 sequences are SGHTA and FQGNSA. The CDR3 length is 14 residues. Trimming took off 5 bases at V and 1 base at J, with 11 bases between the two ends. The sequencing input was PBMCs. The receptor's source is a woman under 30 in good health and CMV-seronegative. This chain connects TRBV7-2 to TRBJ1-2, with D uncertain. The CDR3 region has the DNA TGTGCCAGCAGCGGCGGCGGTTATAACTATGGCTACACCTTC. It codes for CASSGGGYNYGYTF.